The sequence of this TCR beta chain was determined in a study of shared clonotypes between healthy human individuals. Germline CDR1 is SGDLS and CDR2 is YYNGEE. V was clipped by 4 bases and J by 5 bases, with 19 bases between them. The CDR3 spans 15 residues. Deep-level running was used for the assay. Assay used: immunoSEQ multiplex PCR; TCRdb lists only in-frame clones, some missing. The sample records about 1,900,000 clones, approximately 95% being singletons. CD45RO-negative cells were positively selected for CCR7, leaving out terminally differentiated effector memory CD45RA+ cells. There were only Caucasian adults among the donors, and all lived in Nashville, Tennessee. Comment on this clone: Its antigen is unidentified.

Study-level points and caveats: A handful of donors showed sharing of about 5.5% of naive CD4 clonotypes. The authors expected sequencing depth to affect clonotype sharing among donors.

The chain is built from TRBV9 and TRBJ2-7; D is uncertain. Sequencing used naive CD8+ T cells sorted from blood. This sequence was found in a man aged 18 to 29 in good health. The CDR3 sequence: CASSPLELAGDEQYF. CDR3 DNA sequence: TGTGCCAGCAGCCCCCTTGAATTAGCAGGCGACGAGCAGTACTTC.